Listed below are T cell receptor beta chains from one sample, sequenced in a study of T cells in Graves' hyperthyroidism and ophthalmopathy. TCRdb reanalysed the multiplex PCR reads using MiXCR and keeps one entry per CDR3 protein. The sample consists of 550,000 to 600,000 distinct CDR3 sequences, about 45% of them appearing once. Source material: peripheral blood or thyroid tissue (not recorded which). Source of these receptors: an adult woman with Graves' disease, either hyperthyroidism or ophthalmopathy (not recorded which). The CDR3 runs from the conserved cysteine through the conserved F or W. D genes are given only for firm matches. Not every row has a clone size; where given, it reads once, few, many or a size class.

TRBD1	TRBV15	many	TRBJ1-4	CATSSSIQGAGDEKLFF	TGTGCCACCAGCAGTTCTATTCAGGGGGCTGGGGATGAAAAACTGTTTTTT
NA	TRBV10-3	NA	TRBJ2-5	CARDQGTQETQYF	TGTGCTAGAGATCAGGGGACCCAAGAGACCCAGTACTTC
TRBD1	TRBV10-2	NA	TRBJ1-1	CAIPGDSWGTEAFF	TGCGCCATCCCCGGGGACAGTTGGGGCACTGAAGCTTTCTTT
TRBD1	TRBV7-9	many	TRBJ1-2	CASSFTGGNYGYTF	TGTGCCAGCAGCTTCACAGGGGGAAACTATGGCTACACCTTC
NA	TRBV20-1	NA	TRBJ1-5	CSARDPGISNQPQHF	TGCAGTGCTAGAGATCCCGGGATTAGCAATCAGCCCCAGCATTTT
TRBD1	TRBV7-6	NA	TRBJ1-5	CASAGGDYEHF	TGTGCCAGCGCAGGGGGCGATTACGAGCATTTT
NA	TRBV9	many	TRBJ1-2	CASSAGGDSNYGYTF	TGTGCCAGCAGCGCAGGAGGGGATTCAAACTATGGCTACACCTTC
TRBD2	TRBV20-1	many	TRBJ2-7	CSANPASGRGIPYEQYF	TGCAGTGCTAACCCCGCTAGTGGGCGGGGGATTCCCTACGAGCAGTACTTC
TRBD2	TRBV11-2	NA	TRBJ2-7	CASSLVAGDEQYF	TGTGCCAGCAGCTTAGTAGCGGGGGACGAGCAGTACTTC
NA	TRBV5-1	NA	TRBJ1-6	CASSFDGVATGNSPLHF	TGCGCCAGCAGCTTTGATGGGGTCGCCACAGGGAATTCACCCCTCCACTTT
NA	TRBV20-1	many	TRBJ1-5	CSAMTEGGNQPQHF	TGCAGTGCTATGACGGAAGGCGGCAATCAGCCCCAGCATTTT
TRBD2	TRBV19	many	TRBJ2-7	CASSPLGLAENYEQYF	TGTGCCAGTAGTCCCCTGGGACTAGCGGAGAACTACGAGCAGTACTTC
TRBD1	TRBV14	NA	TRBJ1-4	CASSQGDRPNEKLFF	TGTGCCAGCAGCCAAGGGGACAGGCCCAATGAAAAACTGTTTTTT
NA	TRBV29-1	NA	TRBJ1-2	CSSPRVDPYGYTF	TGCAGCAGTCCGAGGGTGGACCCCTATGGCTACACCTTC
TRBD1	TRBV20-1	once	TRBJ2-2	CSARTGYTGELFF	TGCAGTGCTAGGACAGGGTACACCGGGGAGCTGTTTTTT
TRBD2	TRBV2	few	TRBJ2-1	CASSLLAGTYNEQFF	TGTGCCAGCAGCCTACTAGCGGGGACATACAATGAGCAGTTCTTC
NA	TRBV7-2	NA	TRBJ1-1	CASSLGGRGRSEAFF	TGTGCCAGCAGCTTAGGTGGACGGGGGCGGTCTGAAGCTTTCTTT
NA	TRBV29-1	few	TRBJ1-3	CSVKEAASGNTIYF	TGCAGCGTTAAGGAGGCAGCCTCTGGAAACACCATATATTTT
NA	TRBV25-1	few	TRBJ1-1	CASTLSGGTEAFF	TGTGCCAGCACGCTTTCGGGGGGCACTGAAGCTTTCTTT
TRBD1	TRBV10-3	few	TRBJ1-6	CAITPGQRGSPLHF	TGTGCCATCACCCCGGGACAGAGGGGCTCACCCCTCCACTTT
TRBD1	TRBV5-4	NA	TRBJ1-4	CASSLSDAGGEKLFF	TGTGCCAGCAGCTTGAGCGATGCAGGGGGTGAAAAACTGTTTTTT
TRBD1	TRBV7-3	many	TRBJ2-7	CASSPQGAFEEQYF	TGTGCCAGCAGCCCCCAGGGGGCGTTTGAAGAGCAGTACTTC
NA	TRBV20-1	NA	TRBJ1-2	CSASRENGGSNYGYTF	TGCAGTGCCAGCAGAGAGAATGGAGGCAGTAACTATGGCTACACCTTC
NA	TRBV15	many	TRBJ1-4	CATSSRVAGVEKLFF	TGTGCCACCAGCTCGCGAGTGGCAGGGGTTGAAAAACTGTTTTTT
NA	TRBV15	many	TRBJ2-7	CATSSPGGASKYF	TGTGCCACCAGCAGCCCTGGGGGGGCCTCTAAGTACTTC
TRBD2	TRBV27	few	TRBJ2-7	CASSLAGLGSYEQYF	TGTGCCAGCAGTCTGGCCGGACTAGGGTCCTACGAGCAGTACTTC
TRBD1	TRBV7-2	NA	TRBJ2-2	CASSFQQGARLFF	TGTGCCAGCAGCTTCCAACAGGGGGCGCGACTGTTTTTT
NA	TRBV9	NA	TRBJ1-2	CASSDPQKYGYTF	TGTGCCAGCAGCGACCCCCAGAAGTATGGCTACACCTTC
NA	TRBV6-5	NA	TRBJ1-6	CASSITSFSEHSPLHF	TGTGCCAGCAGCATTACTAGCTTCTCCGAGCATTCACCCCTCCACTTT
TRBD1	TRBV2	NA	TRBJ2-2	CASRIGGYELFF	TGTGCCAGCAGAATAGGGGGCTATGAGCTGTTTTTT
NA	TRBV7-8	few	TRBJ2-5	CASSRSRDGEETQYF	TGTGCCAGCAGCCGAAGCCGGGACGGCGAAGAGACCCAGTACTTC
TRBD1	TRBV5-1	many	TRBJ1-1	CASSRRRGGQGLVGEAFF	TGCGCCAGCAGCCGCCGGCGTGGGGGACAGGGTTTAGTGGGTGAAGCTTTCTTT
TRBD1	TRBV15	NA	TRBJ2-6	CATSREGQGGVAF	TGTGCCACCAGCAGAGAGGGACAGGGTGGAGTGGCTTTC
NA	TRBV20-1	NA	TRBJ1-2	CSARDGQGNYGYTF	TGCAGTGCTAGAGATGGGCAGGGAAACTATGGCTACACCTTC
TRBD2	TRBV12-3/TRBV12-4	many	TRBJ2-7	CASRPGTGGYEQYF	TGTGCCAGCAGACCCGGGACGGGGGGCTACGAGCAGTACTTC
TRBD1	TRBV7-6	NA	TRBJ2-7	CASTQLPGQGIYEQYF	TGTGCCAGCACGCAGCTTCCAGGACAGGGGATCTACGAGCAGTACTTC
TRBD1	TRBV7-2	few	TRBJ1-1	CASSTHRDRVRDTEAFF	TGTGCCAGTAGCACCCATCGGGACAGGGTGAGGGACACTGAAGCTTTCTTT
NA	TRBV7-9	many	TRBJ2-5	CASSLLKVLGLELQETQYF	TGTGCCAGCAGCTTGCTCAAGGTCCTCGGGCTAGAACTCCAAGAGACCCAGTACTTC
NA	TRBV20-1	many	TRBJ1-6	CSARDRMSSYNSPLHF	TGCAGTGCTAGAGATCGGATGAGCTCCTATAATTCACCCCTCCACTTT
TRBD2	TRBV10-3	many	TRBJ2-2	CAISRTSGSVNGELFF	TGTGCCATCAGTCGGACTAGCGGGAGCGTAAACGGGGAGCTGTTTTTT
NA	TRBV5-1	many	TRBJ2-7	CASTFTARSYEQYF	TGCGCCAGCACCTTTACGGCTCGCTCCTACGAGCAGTACTTC
NA	TRBV11-2	many	TRBJ1-1	CASSLDLLDTEAFF	TGTGCCAGCAGCTTAGATTTGTTAGACACTGAAGCTTTCTTT
NA	TRBV7-2	many	TRBJ2-7	CASSRTYEQYF	TGTGCCAGCAGCCGCACCTACGAGCAGTACTTC
TRBD1	TRBV20-1	NA	TRBJ1-2	CSADTGTVYGYTF	TGCAGTGCCGACACCGGGACAGTCTATGGCTACACCTTC
TRBD1	TRBV7-7	many	TRBJ1-5	CASSQSPGTGRGNQPQHF	TGTGCTAGCAGCCAAAGTCCCGGGACAGGGCGAGGCAATCAGCCCCAGCATTTT
TRBD1	TRBV7-3	NA	TRBJ1-1	CASSSSTGAFF	TGTGCCAGCAGCTCCTCGACAGGGGCTTTCTTT
NA	TRBV5-1	many	TRBJ1-1	CASSEDQNTEAFF	TGCGCCAGCAGCGAGGACCAGAACACTGAAGCTTTCTTT
NA	TRBV5-4	once	TRBJ2-5	CASSSYREGETQYF	TGTGCCAGCAGCTCCTACAGGGAGGGAGAGACCCAGTACTTC
NA	TRBV6-5	many	TRBJ2-7	CASRRLAGIRGYEQYF	TGTGCCAGCAGGAGACTGGCAGGCATTAGAGGCTACGAGCAGTACTTC
NA	TRBV20-1	NA	TRBJ2-7	CSAGDQGDEQYF	TGCAGTGCTGGAGATCAGGGAGACGAGCAGTACTTC
NA	TRBV25-1	NA	TRBJ2-2	CARTNTGELFF	TGTGCCCGCACGAACACCGGGGAGCTGTTTTTT
NA	TRBV20-1	many	TRBJ1-5	CSAGLGGRRNQPQHF	TGCAGTGCAGGTTTAGGGGGGCGCCGCAATCAGCCCCAGCATTTT
NA	TRBV14	NA	TRBJ1-1	CASSQLISAGANSEAFF	TGTGCCAGCAGCCAATTAATCTCAGCGGGCGCAAATTCTGAAGCTTTCTTT
NA	TRBV29-1	NA	TRBJ1-2	CSVDPTNYGYTF	TGCAGCGTTGACCCAACTAACTATGGCTACACCTTC
NA	TRBV29-1	once	TRBJ2-5	CSADTLQETQYF	TGCAGCGCCGACACACTCCAAGAGACCCAGTACTTC
NA	TRBV29-1	NA	TRBJ2-7	CSVTGSRARGYEQYF	TGCAGCGTCACGGGTAGTAGGGCGAGAGGCTACGAGCAGTACTTC
NA	TRBV6-1	many	TRBJ1-1	CASSLSASGTEAFF	TGTGCCAGCAGTTTGTCAGCATCTGGCACTGAAGCTTTCTTT
NA	TRBV3-1	many	TRBJ2-5	CASRTPGGETQYF	TGTGCCAGCCGAACTCCGGGCGGGGAGACCCAGTACTTC
NA	TRBV7-8	few	TRBJ1-1	CASSLGVKAEAFF	TGTGCCAGCAGCTTAGGAGTCAAGGCTGAAGCTTTCTTT